The 13 T cell receptor beta chains below all came from one sample that was sequenced in a study of cytomegalovirus exposure and HLA in healthy donors. Assay: immunoSEQ multiplex PCR; the TCRdb copy retains only in-frame clones and omits some. Here the sample spans over 200,000 clones, roughly 84% being singletons. Sequenced material: PBMCs. The receptor set was obtained from a woman under 30 in good health and CMV-seropositive.

This sequence joins TRBV28 and TRBJ2-2, with D possibly being TRBD2 (6 bases). This CDR3 has 14 amino acids. Trimming removed 3 bases from V and 3 bases from J, with 8 bases in between. Per the germline V gene, CDR1 is MDHEN and CDR2 is SYDVKM. The CDR3 region has the DNA TGTGCCAGCAGTTTGGGGACTTACACCGGGGAGCTGTTTTTT. Its translation is CASSLGTYTGELFF.

This chain connects TRBV6-6 to TRBJ2-7; the D gene is possibly TRBD2 (6 bases). Germline loops: CDR1 MNHNY, CDR2 SVGAGI (reference sequence). The CDR3 is 11 residues long. The V gene lost 4 bases and the J gene lost 10 bases, with 11 bases spanning the gap. CDR3 nucleotide sequence: TGTGCCAGCAGTTTAACGGGGGTCCAGTACTTC. Translation: CASSLTGVQYF.

This clone was observed a few times. The CDR3 here is CASSLAVGQGRYEQYF. The DNA of the CDR3 is TGCGCCAGCAGCTTGGCCGTCGGACAGGGGCGTTACGAGCAGTACTTC. This chain uses TRBV5-1 with TRBJ2-7; 9 nucleotides line up with TRBD1. The CDR3 covers 16 residues. With V trimmed by 0 bases and J by 4 bases, 8 bases remained unmatched. Germline CDR1 is SGHRS and CDR2 is YFSETQ.

This chain joins TRBV9 and TRBJ2-5, with 8 bases fitting TRBD2. CDR1 and CDR2 from the germline V gene are SGDLS and YYNGEE. The CDR3 extends over 15 amino acids. The V segment lost 3 bases and the J segment 5 bases; nucleotides outside the gene matches: 9. The CDR3 region is CASSADGRAVETQYF. For the CDR3, the DNA is TGTGCCAGCAGCGCGGACGGGAGGGCCGTGGAGACCCAGTACTTC.

This clone has a single count. V gene TRBV28 combines with J gene TRBJ2-7; D unclear. The CDR3 sequence is 12 residues long. Trimming stripped 3 bases from V and 2 bases from J, with 5 bases between. Germline assignment: CDR1 MDHEN and CDR2 SYDVKM. The CDR3 loop is CASSFPAYEQYF. The CDR3 DNA is TGTGCCAGCAGTTTTCCAGCCTACGAGCAGTACTTC. The full variable domain, completed using reference TRBV28 and TRBJ2-7, is DVKVTQSSRYLVKRTGEKVFLECVQDMDHENMFWYRQDPGLGLRLIYFSYDVKMKEKGDIPEGYSVSREKKERFSLILESASTNQTSMYLCASSFPAYEQYFGPGTRLTVT.

The V call is TRBV4-2, the J call TRBJ1-5; 11 bases map to TRBD1. V lost 4 bases and J lost 7; bases outside the gene matches: 6. Germline CDR1 is LGHNA and CDR2 is YNFKEQ. The CDR3 is 15 residues long. CDR3 in amino acids: CASSRTGQGDQPQHF. The DNA for the CDR3 is TGTGCCAGCAGCCGAACGGGACAGGGGGACCAGCCCCAGCATTTT.

CDR3 region: CASTAQQAGGGYTF. CDR3 nucleotides: TGTGCCAGCACCGCCCAGCAGGCAGGAGGTGGCTACACCTTC. The chain links TRBV6-1 to TRBJ1-2; no definite D call. From germline, CDR1 is MNHNS and CDR2 SASEGT. The CDR3 contains 14 residues. Trimming took 7 bases from V and 7 from J, leaving 19 bases between them.

This clone showed up just once. CDR3 sequence reads: CSVAGLADTQYF. CDR3 in DNA: TGCAGCGTTGCTGGACTGGCAGATACGCAGTATTTT. The chain combines TRBV29-1 with TRBJ2-3; tentatively, D is TRBD2 (5 bases). V dropped 4 bases and J dropped 4 bases, with 9 bases sitting between them. Germline V CDR1 and CDR2: SQVTM, ANQGSEA. There are 12 residues in the CDR3.

The table lists this clone with a few counts. The rearrangement uses TRBV18 and TRBJ1-1; TRBD1 might be the D (6 bases). The CDR3 has 15 residues. V was cut by 0 bases and J by 4 bases, with 12 bases left in between. Per germline, CDR1 KGHSH and CDR2 LQKENI. CDR3: CASSPPESRGTEAFF. The CDR3 coding sequence is TGTGCCAGCTCACCACCGGAGAGCAGGGGCACTGAAGCTTTCTTT.

This rearrangement joins TRBV10-1 to TRBJ2-1, with 11 bases identical to TRBD1. This CDR3 has 19 amino acids. The germline V gene has CDR1 WNHNN and CDR2 SYGVQD (reference sequence). V dropped 2 bases and J dropped 4; count of bases not matched to a gene: 13. The CDR3 bases are TGCGCCAGCAGTGAGGTTAGGACAGGGGGCCGGAGTTCGTACAATGAGCAGTTCTTC. Amino acids: CASSEVRTGGRSSYNEQFF.

The gene calls are TRBV28 and TRBJ2-7; 10 nucleotides agree with TRBD2. Trimming cost V 5 bases and J 2 bases; bases outside gene matches: 3. CDR1 and CDR2 (germline): MDHEN, SYDVKM. There are 14 residues in the CDR3. CDR3 DNA sequence: TGTGCCAGCAGTGGAGCGGGAGGGCCCTACGAGCAGTACTTC. Translating it yields CASSGAGGPYEQYF.

The chain couples TRBV9 to TRBJ2-1, with 9 nucleotides matching TRBD1. The CDR3 is 15 residues long. The V and J ends lost 3 bases and 4 bases, in that order; junction bases with no gene match: 5. Germline V gene sequence: CDR1 SGDLS, CDR2 YYNGEE. The CDR3 loop is CASSAGTGYYNEQFF. The DNA of the CDR3 is TGTGCCAGCAGCGCTGGGACAGGGTATTACAATGAGCAGTTCTTC.

The rearrangement joins TRBV27 to TRBJ1-2; 7 nucleotides line up with TRBD1. Germline V gene sequence: CDR1 MNHEY, CDR2 SMNVEV (reference sequence). The CDR3 is 18 residues long. V gave up 5 bases and J gave up 1 base; unmatched junction bases: 16. CDR3 sequence: CASSTPDRPDIFNYGYTF. The CDR3 DNA follows: TGTGCCAGCAGTACCCCGGACAGGCCCGATATTTTTAACTATGGCTACACCTTC.